This T cell receptor (beta chain) is drawn from a study of circulating CD8 cells and anti-PD-1 response in melanoma. Using roughly 15 ng of total RNA, TCR libraries were made with the QIAseq Immune Repertoire TCR panel. From the reads, TCRdb called clonotypes with MiXCR, one entry per CDR3 protein. The repertoire has 250 to 350 distinct CDR3 sequences, 7.5% to 8.5% of them found once; the top ten carry 16%. CDR3 length: 12 residues. Trimming stripped 5 bases from V and 4 bases from J, with 9 bases between. Germline V lookup: CDR1 MDHEN, CDR2 SYDVKM. This clonotype rates as large. Its antigen is undetermined. From live CD3+CD8+TCRalphabeta+ cells, four PD-1 and/or TIGIT subsets were sorted. Study results and caveats: At M1, fewer than 8% of TRB clonotypes appeared in multiple subsets. Most experiments lacked replicates. Previously treated and treatment-naive patients were pooled together. Published repertoire comparisons used only baseline and M1 samples from a small cohort with few responders.

This sample comprised CD8+ T cells from PBMCs, obtained at baseline or after one month of anti-PD-1 therapy (not recorded which). The sequence derives from a human donor with melanoma. The chain uses TRBV28 and TRBJ2-7; tentatively, D is TRBD2 (5 bases). The CDR3 spells CASSSRRYEQYF. CDR3 nucleotide sequence: TGTGCCAGCAGTAGCCGGAGGTACGAGCAGTACTTC.